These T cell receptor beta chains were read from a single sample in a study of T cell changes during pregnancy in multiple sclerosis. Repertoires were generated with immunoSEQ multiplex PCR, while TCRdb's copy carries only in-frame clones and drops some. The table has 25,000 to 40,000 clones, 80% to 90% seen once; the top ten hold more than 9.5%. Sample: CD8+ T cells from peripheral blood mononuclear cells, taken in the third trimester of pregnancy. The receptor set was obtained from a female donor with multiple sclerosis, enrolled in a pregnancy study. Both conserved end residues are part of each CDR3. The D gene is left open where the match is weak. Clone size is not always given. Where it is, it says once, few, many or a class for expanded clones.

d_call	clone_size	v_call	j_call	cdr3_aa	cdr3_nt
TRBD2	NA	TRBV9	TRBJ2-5	CASSEGPSGSGAQYF	TGTGCCAGCAGCGAAGGGCCTAGCGGGAGTGGGGCCCAGTACTTC
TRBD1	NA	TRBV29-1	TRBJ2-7	CSVGYQGAPYEQYF	TGCAGCGTTGGGTATCAGGGGGCCCCCTACGAGCAGTACTTC
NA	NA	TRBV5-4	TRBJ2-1	CASSLEGGHYNEQFF	TGTGCCAGCAGCTTGGAGGGGGGGCATTACAATGAGCAGTTCTTC
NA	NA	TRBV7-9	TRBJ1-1	CASSLQGRMNTEAFF	TGTGCCAGCAGCTTGCAGGGGCGAATGAACACTGAAGCTTTCTTT
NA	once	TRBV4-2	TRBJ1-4	CASSQGTAIRTNEKLFF	TGTGCCAGCAGCCAAGGGACAGCTATTCGGACTAATGAAAAACTGTTTTTT
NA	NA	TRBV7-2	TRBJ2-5	CASSRTRQETQYF	TGTGCCAGCAGTCGGACTCGCCAAGAGACCCAGTACTTC
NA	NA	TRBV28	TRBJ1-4	CASSLLVDSEKLFF	TGTGCCAGCAGTTTATTGGTGGACAGTGAAAAACTGTTTTTT
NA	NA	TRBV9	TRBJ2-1	CASGEYEQFF	TGTGCCAGCGGAGAATATGAGCAGTTCTTC
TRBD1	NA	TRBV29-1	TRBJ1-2	CSVAGTGGSSYGYTF	TGCAGCGTTGCCGGGACAGGGGGCTCGAGCTATGGCTACACCTTC
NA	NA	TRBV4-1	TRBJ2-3	CASSQDGRTDTQYF	TGCGCCAGCAGCCAAGACGGCAGGACAGATACGCAGTATTTT
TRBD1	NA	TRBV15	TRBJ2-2	CATSKGQGSTGELFF	TGTGCCACCAGCAAGGGACAGGGGTCCACCGGGGAGCTGTTTTTT
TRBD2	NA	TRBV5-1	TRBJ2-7	CASRPTSAVPYEQYF	TGCGCCAGCAGGCCGACTAGCGCCGTCCCCTACGAGCAGTACTTC
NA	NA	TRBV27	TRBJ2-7	CASKSSYEQYF	TGTGCCAGCAAGAGCTCCTACGAGCAGTACTTC
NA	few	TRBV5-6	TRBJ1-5	CASSVGGGPQHF	TGTGCCAGCAGCGTGGGGGGAGGGCCCCAGCATTTT
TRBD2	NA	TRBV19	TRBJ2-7	CASSAGVVHEQYF	TGTGCCAGTAGTGCGGGGGTAGTCCACGAGCAGTACTTC
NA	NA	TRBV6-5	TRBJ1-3	CASSYSDTGNTIYF	TGTGCCAGCAGTTACTCAGACACGGGAAACACCATATATTTT
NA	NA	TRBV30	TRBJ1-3	CAWSVKVGLGNTIYF	TGTGCCTGGAGTGTGAAGGTGGGGCTCGGAAACACCATATATTTT
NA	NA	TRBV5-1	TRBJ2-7	CASSWGRTGFKDEQYF	TGCGCCAGCAGCTGGGGGCGCACAGGGTTTAAGGACGAGCAGTACTTC
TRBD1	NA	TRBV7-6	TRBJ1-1	CASSQGTGGTEAFF	TGTGCCAGCAGCCAGGGGACAGGGGGCACTGAAGCTTTCTTT
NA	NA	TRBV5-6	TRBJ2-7	CASSLDMTYEQYF	TGTGCCAGCAGCTTGGACATGACCTACGAGCAGTACTTC
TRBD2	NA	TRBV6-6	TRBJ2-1	CASYHRTSGSNEQFF	TGTGCCAGCTACCACCGGACTAGCGGGAGTAATGAGCAGTTCTTC
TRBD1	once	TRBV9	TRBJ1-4	CASSAAGGTNEKLFF	TGTGCCAGCAGCGCGGCAGGGGGGACTAATGAAAAACTGTTTTTT
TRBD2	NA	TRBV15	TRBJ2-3	CATSTWTSLGVGTQYF	TGTGCCACCAGCACTTGGACTAGCTTGGGAGTAGGTACGCAGTATTTT